The TCR beta chain under discussion was sequenced for a study of patients and donors after allogeneic stem cell transplantation. TCRdb itself ran the RT-PCR reads through MiXCR, one entry per CDR3 protein. The sample gives about 16,000 distinct CDR3 sequences, roughly 27% of which show up once; 36% is in the top ten. The sample consisted of blood, either unsorted or a sorted T cell fraction (not recorded which). This receptor was obtained from a human donor who was either an allogeneic HSCT recipient or a stem cell or donor lymphocyte infusion donor (not recorded which). It is not recorded whose cells these are; they may come from a transplant donor.

The chain's CDR3 is CASSFRAGTEAFF. DNA for the CDR3: TGTGCCAGCAGCTTCAGGGCGGGAACTGAAGCTTTCTTT. The rearrangement links TRBV7-7 to TRBJ1-1, with TRBD1 as a possible D gene (5 bases). There are 13 residues in the CDR3. Germline values: CDR1 SSHAT, CDR2 FNYEAQ (reference sequence). Trimming removed 3 bases at V and 5 bases at J, with 10 bases between.